This TCR beta chain emerged from a study of blood T cells in healthy people across ages. At the level of the study: Template switching caught about one barcoded beta molecule for each two T cells.

CDR3 length: 13 residues. The J segment lost 3 bases and the V segment lost 3 bases, leaving 4 bases of the junction unmatched. Looked up from germline, CDR1 is SQVTM and CDR2 is ANQGSEA. Primed by a sample-barcoded 5' primer and a J-beta primer mix, a second PCR proceeded for 7 to 11 cycles. A single record per CDR3 protein comes from TCRdb applying MiXCR to the 5' RACE reads. The table shows 1.5 million to 2 million distinct CDR3 sequences, with just under 50% occurring only once. The sample comprised blood. This sequence was found in a woman between 35 and 50 years old in good health. This rearrangement joins TRBV29-1 to TRBJ2-7; 8 bases agree with TRBD2. This CDR3 is CSVEGGTSYEQYF. The DNA for the CDR3 is TGCAGCGTTGAGGGGGGGACTAGCTACGAGCAGTACTTC.